A selection of T cell receptor beta chains follows, all from one sample in a study of T cells in Graves' hyperthyroidism and ophthalmopathy. TCRdb used MiXCR to reprocess the multiplex PCR reads, holding one entry per CDR3 protein. Of roughly 350,000 distinct CDR3 sequences in the sample, roughly 15% were seen once. Sequencing used blood. The source is a woman in her twenties or thirties with Graves' ophthalmopathy. Both conserved end residues are part of each CDR3. A D gene is named only where the DNA matches it firmly. Size is omitted from some rows. Given values are once, few, many or a class for expanded clones.

V	D	J	size	CDR3	DNA
TRBV6-5	-	TRBJ2-6	many	CASSVGFSGANVLTF	TGTGCCAGCAGTGTGGGGTTCTCTGGGGCCAACGTCCTGACTTTC
TRBV5-1	-	TRBJ1-2	many	CASSPAGTVYGYTF	TGCGCCAGCAGCCCCGCAGGGACCGTCTATGGCTACACCTTC
TRBV2	TRBD2	TRBJ2-1	many	CASSVAAGGLNEQFF	TGTGCCAGCAGTGTTGCAGCGGGGGGGCTGAATGAGCAGTTCTTC
TRBV7-9	-	TRBJ1-2	many	CASSLDIPYGYTF	TGTGCCAGCAGCTTGGACATTCCCTATGGCTACACCTTC
TRBV5-1	TRBD2	TRBJ2-7	few	CASSILTGGLSYEQYF	TGCGCCAGCAGCATCCTAACGGGGGGATTATCTTACGAGCAGTACTTC
TRBV7-2	-	TRBJ2-1	many	CASSLGTHGYNEQFF	TGTGCCAGCAGCTTAGGGACTCATGGCTACAATGAGCAGTTCTTC
TRBV5-4	TRBD2	TRBJ2-7	few	CASSGGLADGEQYF	TGTGCCAGCAGCGGGGGACTAGCGGATGGGGAGCAGTACTTC
TRBV11-2	TRBD2	TRBJ2-1	many	CASSPIRTSGNSYNEQFF	TGTGCCAGCAGCCCTATTCGGACTAGCGGGAACTCCTACAATGAGCAGTTCTTC
TRBV10-2	-	TRBJ1-5	-	CASSPNPQGLSNQPQHF	TGCGCCAGCAGCCCTAACCCACAGGGACTGAGCAATCAGCCCCAGCATTTT
TRBV14	-	TRBJ2-2	many	CASGALRGELFF	TGTGCCAGCGGGGCGCTGAGGGGGGAGCTGTTTTTT
TRBV19	-	TRBJ1-2	-	CASSTGRRYGYTF	TGTGCCAGTAGTACAGGAAGGCGGTATGGCTACACCTTC
TRBV20-1	TRBD2	TRBJ2-1	-	CSARGLAGNNEQFF	TGCAGTGCTAGGGGACTAGCGGGGAATAATGAGCAGTTCTTC
TRBV6-1	TRBD1	TRBJ2-5	few	CASSQGQGMLGETQYF	TGTGCCAGCAGTCAGGGACAGGGGATGTTGGGAGAGACCCAGTACTTC
TRBV18	-	TRBJ2-3	many	CASSLTVLDTQYF	TGTGCCAGCTCACTCACGGTTCTCGATACGCAGTATTTT
TRBV12-3/TRBV12-4	-	TRBJ2-1	few	CASARFYNEQFF	TGTGCCAGCGCCCGGTTTTACAATGAGCAGTTCTTC
TRBV3-1	TRBD1	TRBJ1-3	many	CASSQAGTGKGGNTIYF	TGTGCCAGCAGCCAAGCCGGGACAGGGAAGGGTGGAAACACCATATATTTT
TRBV20-1	-	TRBJ1-5	many	CSAPRGPRNRDIRRQPQHF	TGCAGTGCCCCAAGGGGTCCGAGGAACCGGGACATTAGAAGGCAACCCCAGCATTTT
TRBV20-1	-	TRBJ1-3	-	CSARDGNSGNTIYF	TGCAGTGCTAGAGATGGAAACTCTGGAAACACCATATATTTT
TRBV19	-	TRBJ1-5	-	CASSPGQIGNQPQHF	TGTGCCAGTAGCCCGGGGCAGATAGGCAATCAGCCCCAGCATTTT
TRBV10-3	TRBD2	TRBJ2-1	many	CAISEPLRGVDNEQFF	TGTGCCATCAGTGAGCCCCTGCGGGGGGTAGACAATGAGCAGTTCTTC
TRBV6-1	TRBD1	TRBJ1-2	few	CASRGTGGHGYTF	TGTGCCAGCAGGGGGACAGGGGGCCATGGCTACACCTTC
TRBV20-1	TRBD2	TRBJ2-1	many	CSASQVAGGLYNEQFF	TGCAGTGCTAGTCAAGTAGCGGGGGGCCTCTACAATGAGCAGTTCTTC
TRBV20-1	-	TRBJ2-5	many	CSAILSRLGGETQYF	TGCAGTGCGATCCTGTCACGGCTAGGAGGAGAGACCCAGTACTTC
TRBV28	-	TRBJ2-5	many	CASCSQGPGGTQYF	TGTGCCAGCTGTTCACAGGGCCCCGGGGGGACCCAGTACTTC
TRBV7-2	TRBD1	TRBJ1-2	-	CASSQAGQGAFGYTF	TGTGCCAGCAGCCAAGCGGGACAGGGGGCGTTTGGCTACACCTTC
TRBV18	TRBD1	TRBJ2-1	-	CASSFPGQGANEQFF	TGTGCCAGCTCATTCCCGGGACAGGGGGCCAATGAGCAGTTCTTC
TRBV12-3/TRBV12-4	-	TRBJ2-2	many	CASSAGPGELFF	TGTGCCAGCAGTGCCGGACCCGGGGAGCTGTTTTTT
TRBV11-2	-	TRBJ2-7	-	CASSFQTRGFYEQYF	TGTGCCAGCAGCTTCCAGACTAGGGGGTTCTACGAGCAGTACTTC
TRBV30	TRBD2	TRBJ2-7	many	CAWGLADVYEQYF	TGTGCCTGGGGACTAGCGGATGTCTACGAGCAGTACTTC
TRBV2	-	TRBJ1-6	few	CASSEEGRAGSPLHF	TGTGCCAGCAGTGAAGAGGGCAGGGCGGGATCACCCCTCCACTTT
TRBV30	-	TRBJ1-2	many	CAWSDPGTYGYTF	TGTGCCTGGAGTGACCCAGGGACCTATGGCTACACCTTC
TRBV13	TRBD1	TRBJ2-2	many	CASSRQGTNTGELFF	TGTGCCAGCAGCCGACAGGGGACGAACACCGGGGAGCTGTTTTTT
TRBV18	TRBD1	TRBJ1-1	many	CASSQGQGRPEAFF	TGTGCCAGCTCACAGGGACAGGGGCGCCCTGAAGCTTTCTTT
TRBV7-3	-	TRBJ1-1	many	CASSLNPLTEAFF	TGTGCCAGCAGCTTAAACCCGCTGACTGAAGCTTTCTTT
TRBV20-1	-	TRBJ2-7	-	CSARSLDTKSYEQYF	TGCAGTGCTAGGAGTTTGGACACAAAATCCTACGAGCAGTACTTC
TRBV6-1	-	TRBJ1-5	many	CASSGMDNQPQHF	TGTGCCAGCAGTGGTATGGACAATCAGCCCCAGCATTTT
TRBV29-1	TRBD2	TRBJ2-1	-	CSVEWIAGGEQFF	TGCAGCGTTGAGTGGATAGCGGGGGGAGAGCAGTTCTTC
TRBV7-2	-	TRBJ1-1	many	CASSFRESNTEAFF	TGTGCCAGCAGCTTTAGGGAATCGAACACTGAAGCTTTCTTT
TRBV27	-	TRBJ1-1	few	CASSFSGDHTEAFF	TGTGCCAGCAGTTTTTCCGGGGATCACACTGAAGCTTTCTTT
TRBV20-1	-	TRBJ1-6	many	CSASSRGNSPLHF	TGCAGTGCCAGCAGCAGAGGAAATTCACCCCTCCACTTT
TRBV25-1	-	TRBJ2-1	many	CASIGAGSYNEQFF	TGTGCCAGCATTGGGGCAGGCTCCTACAATGAGCAGTTCTTC
TRBV30	TRBD1	TRBJ2-2	many	CAWSAGQGRTGELFF	TGTGCCTGGAGTGCGGGACAGGGTCGCACCGGGGAGCTGTTTTTT
TRBV3-1	TRBD2	TRBJ2-1	many	CASSQDGGALLNEQFF	TGTGCCAGCAGCCAGGACGGGGGGGCGTTGTTAAATGAGCAGTTCTTC
TRBV7-2	TRBD2	TRBJ2-1	many	CASSSLGTSGGTLGEQFF	TGTGCCAGCAGCTCCCTCGGGACTAGCGGGGGGACCCTCGGTGAGCAGTTCTTC
TRBV7-8	-	TRBJ1-1	many	CASSLSGQGRTEAFF	TGTGCCAGCAGCTTAAGTGGGCAGGGGCGGACTGAAGCTTTCTTT
TRBV9	-	TRBJ1-2	-	CASSRGGDDYGYTF	TGTGCCAGCAGCCGGGGAGGGGACGACTATGGCTACACCTTC
TRBV28	-	TRBJ2-5	many	CASSLQGGTQYF	TGTGCCAGCAGTTTACAGGGTGGGACCCAGTACTTC
TRBV6-1	TRBD1	TRBJ1-2	-	CASRRTGGFGYTF	TGTGCCAGCAGAAGGACAGGGGGCTTTGGCTACACCTTC
TRBV15	-	TRBJ2-7	many	CATSRDHIGVSYEQYF	TGTGCCACCAGCAGAGATCATATTGGGGTTTCCTACGAGCAGTACTTC
TRBV24-1	-	TRBJ1-2	many	CATSDFAGYGYTF	TGTGCCACCAGTGATTTTGCGGGATATGGCTACACCTTC